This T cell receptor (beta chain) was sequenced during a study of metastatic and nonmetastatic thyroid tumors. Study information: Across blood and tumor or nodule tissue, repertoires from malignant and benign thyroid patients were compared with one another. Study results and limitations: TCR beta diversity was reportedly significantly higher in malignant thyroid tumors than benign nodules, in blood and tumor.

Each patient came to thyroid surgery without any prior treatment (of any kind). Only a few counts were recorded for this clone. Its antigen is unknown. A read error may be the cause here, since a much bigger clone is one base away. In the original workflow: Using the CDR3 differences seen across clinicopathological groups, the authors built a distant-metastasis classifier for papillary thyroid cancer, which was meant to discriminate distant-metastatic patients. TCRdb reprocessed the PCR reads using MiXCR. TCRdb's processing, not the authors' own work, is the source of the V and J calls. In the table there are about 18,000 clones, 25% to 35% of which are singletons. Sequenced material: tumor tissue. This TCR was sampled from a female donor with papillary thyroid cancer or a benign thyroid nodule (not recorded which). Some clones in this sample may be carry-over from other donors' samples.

CDR3 region: CASSQESLTVYSNQPQHF. The CDR3 bases are TGTGCCAGCAGCCAAGAAAGCCTGACAGTCTATAGCAATCAGCCCCAGCATTTT. The V and J genes are TRBV4-2 and TRBJ1-5, with D possibly being TRBD1 (5 bases). Deletions cut 0 bases from V and 0 bases from J, with 15 bases between. Germline V lookup: CDR1 LGHNA, CDR2 YNFKEQ. There are 18 residues in the CDR3.